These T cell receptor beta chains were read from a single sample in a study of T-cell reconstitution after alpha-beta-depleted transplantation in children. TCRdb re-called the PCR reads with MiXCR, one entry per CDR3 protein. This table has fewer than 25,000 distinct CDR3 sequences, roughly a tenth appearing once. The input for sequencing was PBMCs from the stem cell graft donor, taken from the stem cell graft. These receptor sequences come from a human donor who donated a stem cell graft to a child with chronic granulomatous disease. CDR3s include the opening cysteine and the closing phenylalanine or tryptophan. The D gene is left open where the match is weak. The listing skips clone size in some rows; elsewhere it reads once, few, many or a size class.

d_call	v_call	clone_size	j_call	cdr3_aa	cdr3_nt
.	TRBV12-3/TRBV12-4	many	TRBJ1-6	CASSLDRRNSPLHF	TGTGCCAGCAGTTTGGACCGACGGAATTCACCCCTCCACTTT
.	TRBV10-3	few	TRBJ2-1	CAISGPGTYNEQFF	TGTGCCATCAGTGGTCCCGGGACTTACAATGAGCAGTTCTTC
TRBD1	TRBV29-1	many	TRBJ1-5	CSVVERGLSNQPQHF	TGCAGCGTTGTGGAAAGGGGGCTGAGCAATCAGCCCCAGCATTTT
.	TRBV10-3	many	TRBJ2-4	CAISDEGDIQYF	TGTGCCATCAGTGATGAGGGTGACATTCAGTACTTC
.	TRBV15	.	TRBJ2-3	CATSRALGRKTSTDTQYF	TGTGCCACCAGCAGAGCCTTAGGACGGAAAACTAGCACAGATACGCAGTATTTT
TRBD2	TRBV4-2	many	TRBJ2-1	CASSRLAGGWGNEQFF	TGTGCCAGCAGCCGGCTAGCGGGGGGCTGGGGCAATGAGCAGTTCTTC
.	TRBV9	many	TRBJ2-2	CASSPAPTRYTGELFF	TGTGCCAGCAGCCCAGCCCCTACTAGATACACCGGGGAGCTGTTTTTT
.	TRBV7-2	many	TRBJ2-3	CASSLAGGALGTDTQYF	TGTGCCAGCAGCTTAGCAGGGGGGGCCTTGGGCACAGATACGCAGTATTTT
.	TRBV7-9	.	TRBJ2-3	CASSPQGFTDTQYF	TGTGCCAGCAGCCCTCAGGGGTTCACAGATACGCAGTATTTT
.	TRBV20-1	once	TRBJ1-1	CSARKQGYGTEAFF	TGCAGTGCTAGAAAACAGGGTTACGGCACTGAAGCTTTCTTT
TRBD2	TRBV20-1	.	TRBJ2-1	CSATRTSGGAGEHFF	TGCAGTGCTACCCGGACTAGCGGGGGGGCAGGTGAGCACTTCTTC
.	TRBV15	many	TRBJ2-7	CATSRDLGRGSSEQYF	TGTGCCACCAGCAGAGATCTGGGACGGGGCTCTTCCGAGCAGTACTTC
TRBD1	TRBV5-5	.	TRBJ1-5	CASSFWTGEGQPQHF	TGTGCCAGCAGCTTTTGGACAGGGGAGGGTCAGCCCCAGCATTTT
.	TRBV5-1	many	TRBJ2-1	CASSPEGRAPFLEQFF	TGCGCCAGCAGCCCAGAAGGTAGGGCGCCCTTCCTGGAGCAGTTCTTC
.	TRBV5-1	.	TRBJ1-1	CASSLKQKNTEAFF	TGCGCCAGCAGCCTAAAACAAAAGAACACTGAAGCTTTCTTT
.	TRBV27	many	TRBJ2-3	CASCPAGTVRSDTQYF	TGTGCCAGCTGCCCGGCCGGGACGGTAAGGTCAGATACGCAGTATTTT
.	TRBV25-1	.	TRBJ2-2	CASMNTGELFF	TGTGCCAGCATGAACACCGGGGAGCTGTTTTTT
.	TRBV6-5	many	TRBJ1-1	CASSSIEGGRTEAFF	TGTGCCAGCAGTTCAATTGAAGGGGGGCGAACTGAAGCTTTCTTT
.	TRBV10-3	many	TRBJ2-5	CAISEPSDRDETQYF	TGTGCCATCAGTGAACCCTCGGACAGAGACGAGACCCAGTACTTC
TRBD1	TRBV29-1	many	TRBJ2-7	CSVGPGQGTEQYF	TGCAGCGTTGGTCCCGGACAGGGTACCGAGCAGTACTTC
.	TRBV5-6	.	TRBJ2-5	CASSPGLLWGVLQETQYF	TGTGCCAGCAGCCCCGGGCTCCTCTGGGGAGTCCTCCAAGAGACCCAGTACTTC
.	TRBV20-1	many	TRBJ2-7	CSAQGPSVSSYEQYF	TGCAGTGCTCAAGGGCCTAGCGTATCCTCCTACGAGCAGTACTTC
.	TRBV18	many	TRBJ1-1	CASSLDDGASEAFF	TGTGCCAGCTCACTCGACGACGGGGCCTCTGAAGCTTTCTTT
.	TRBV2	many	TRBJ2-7	CASKSGRGSYEQYF	TGTGCCAGCAAATCGGGACGGGGTAGCTACGAGCAGTACTTC
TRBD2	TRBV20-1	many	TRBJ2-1	CSAHGGRDYNEQFF	TGCAGTGCCCATGGGGGGAGGGACTACAATGAGCAGTTCTTC
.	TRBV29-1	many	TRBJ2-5	CSVVGYWETQYF	TGCAGCGTTGTCGGGTATTGGGAGACCCAGTACTTC
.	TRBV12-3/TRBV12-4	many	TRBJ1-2	CASSPATGNYGYTF	TGTGCCAGCAGTCCAGCCACAGGAAACTATGGCTACACCTTC
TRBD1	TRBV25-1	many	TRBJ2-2	CASSTTGTGYWELFF	TGTGCCAGCAGTACTACCGGGACAGGGTATTGGGAGCTGTTTTTT
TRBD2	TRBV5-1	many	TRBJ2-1	CASGGGLAGYNEQFF	TGCGCCAGTGGGGGGGGACTAGCGGGCTACAATGAGCAGTTCTTC
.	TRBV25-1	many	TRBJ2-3	CASSFGTQYF	TGTGCCAGCAGTTTCGGTACGCAGTATTTT
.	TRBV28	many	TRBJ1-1	CASSFWDGPNTEAFF	TGTGCCAGCAGTTTCTGGGACGGACCGAACACTGAAGCTTTCTTT
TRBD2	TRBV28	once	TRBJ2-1	CASSFNRLAGVEFF	TGTGCCAGCAGTTTCAACCGACTAGCGGGGGTAGAGTTCTTC
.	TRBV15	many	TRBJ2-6	CATSREPLSGANVLTF	TGTGCCACCAGCAGAGAACCCCTCTCTGGGGCCAACGTCCTGACTTTC
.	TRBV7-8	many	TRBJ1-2	CASSLALHGALGGYTF	TGTGCCAGCAGCTTAGCGCTACACGGGGCGTTGGGGGGCTACACCTTC